One and the same sample provided the 15 T cell receptor beta chains below, sequenced in a study of T cells after yellow fever vaccination. MiXCR was run by TCRdb on the 5' RACE reads, yielding one entry per CDR3 protein. Seen here are around 590,000 distinct CDR3 sequences, about 12% observed once, and the top ten hold under 15%. Sequences were derived from PBMCs, sampled on the day of the yellow fever booster vaccination. Receptors originate from a man aged 25-40 years who received the YFV17D yellow fever vaccine.

The V gene is TRBV7-8, the J gene TRBJ2-3, with a possible D match to TRBD2 (6 bases). The CDR3 consists of 15 residues. The V gene's germline CDR1 is SGHVS and CDR2 FQNEAQ. V was clipped by 4 bases and J by 4 bases, with 15 bases between them. This chain's CDR3 is CASSSLRETSDTQYF. The CDR3 coding sequence is TGTGCCAGCAGCTCGCTTCGGGAGACGTCAGATACGCAGTATTTT. Full variable domain (missing parts from reference TRBV7-8 and TRBJ2-3): GAGVSQSPRYKVAKRGQDVALRCDPISGHVSLFWYQQALGQGPEFLTYFQNEAQLDKSGLPSDRFFAERPEGSVSTLKIQRTQQEDSAVYLCASSSLRETSDTQYFGPGTRLTVL.

V gene TRBV30 combines with J gene TRBJ1-5; D gene uncertain. The CDR3 totals 16 residues. The V end was cut by 2 bases, the J end by 2 bases, with 16 bases between. CDR1 and CDR2 from the germline V gene are GTSNPN and SVGIG (reference sequence). As DNA, the CDR3 is TGTGCCTGGAGTCTCTCCTCCCCGGCGGGCAATCAGCCCCAGCATTTT. Its translation: CAWSLSSPAGNQPQHF.

The J gene is TRBJ2-5, the V gene TRBV18; D unresolved. Trimming cost V 3 bases and J 5 bases, with 10 bases left between them. Per germline, CDR1 KGHSH and CDR2 LQKENI. The CDR3 covers 13 residues. In DNA form, the CDR3 reads TGTGCCAGCTCACCTGTGGAGTTGGAGACCCAGTACTTC. It is translated as CASSPVELETQYF.

This clonotype was observed a few times. The chain links TRBV9 to TRBJ2-3, with 8 bases identical to TRBD2. V trimming: 4 bases; J trimming: 2 bases; junction bases outside the gene matches: 6. From germline, CDR1 is SGDLS and CDR2 YYNGEE. The CDR3 runs 15 residues. The CDR3 loop is CASSPSGSHTDTQYF. The CDR3 DNA follows: TGTGCCAGCAGCCCAAGCGGGAGTCACACAGATACGCAGTATTTT.

The genes are TRBV19 and TRBJ2-2; possibly TRBD1 or TRBD2 for D (5 bases each). CDR1 and CDR2 from the germline V gene are LNHDA and SQIVND (reference sequence). The CDR3 is made up of 15 amino acids. Trimming took off 5 bases at V and 6 bases at J, with 16 bases between the two ends. As DNA, the CDR3 is TGTGCCAGTAGTCCGCGGACCCAGGGAGCCGGGGAGCTGTTTTTT. Encoded protein: CASSPRTQGAGELFF.

Only a few counts were recorded for this clonotype. The chain couples TRBV7-6 to TRBJ1-3; D possibly corresponds to TRBD1 (6 bases). Germline CDR1 and CDR2: SGHVS and FNYEAQ. The CDR3 covers 14 residues. Deletions cut 3 bases from V and 9 bases from J, with 15 bases between. The CDR3 DNA is TGTGCCAGCAGCTTGGATACAGGGACCGGCACCATATATTTT. Its translation: CASSLDTGTGTIYF.

V usage is TRBV12-3 or TRBV12-4 and J usage is TRBJ2-2; 15 bases line up with TRBD2. This CDR3 has 19 amino acids. The ends lost 10 bases at V and 7 bases at J; junction bases unmatched: 19. CDR3 in DNA: TGTGCCATCTGTCCTAGCCCCGGACTAGCGGGAGGGCCGGGCGGGGAGCTGTTTTTT. The encoded protein is CAICPSPGLAGGPGGELFF.

The chain recombines TRBV7-9 with TRBJ2-7, with 8 bases lining up with TRBD2. Germline-derived CDR1 and CDR2 are SEHNR and FQNEAQ (reference sequence). The CDR3 runs to 16 residues. V trimming: 2 bases; J trimming: 2 bases; junction bases outside the gene matches: 8. The CDR3 coding sequence is TGTGCCAGCAGCTTACAGGCGGGAGGAGGCCCCTACGAGCAGTACTTC. Translating gives CASSLQAGGGPYEQYF.

This clonotype was observed a few times. CDR3 sequence (DNA): TGTGCCAGCAGCCGATATGGGGTGGCCTCAACGGGGGCCAACGTCCTGACTTTC. This sequence encodes CASSRYGVASTGANVLTF. J is TRBJ2-6 and V is TRBV6-1; no clear D. Trimming stripped 6 bases from V and 4 bases from J, with 22 bases between. This CDR3 has 18 amino acids. Germline V lookup: CDR1 MNHNS, CDR2 SASEGT.

This clonotype was detected a few times. V gene TRBV5-1 combines with J gene TRBJ2-4, with 8 bases aligning to TRBD2. This CDR3 contains 16 residues. V lost 4 bases and J lost 4; bases outside the gene matches: 10. CDR1 and CDR2 from the germline V gene are SGHRS and YFSETQ. CDR3 nucleotide sequence: TGCGCCAGCAGCCAACCCTACCAGCGGGAGAAAAACATTCAGTACTTC. This codes for CASSQPYQREKNIQYF.

The table lists this clonotype with a few counts. The CDR3, as DNA: TGTGCCAGCAGCTTAGCGCCCGGGACGGACTATGGCTACACCTTC. Protein sequence: CASSLAPGTDYGYTF. V gene TRBV7-8 combines with J gene TRBJ1-2; D may be TRBD1 (5 bases). The V gene lost 0 bases and the J gene lost 3 bases, with 11 bases spanning the gap. The CDR3 has 15 amino acids. The germline gives CDR1 SGHVS, CDR2 FQNEAQ. The entire variable domain, with the rest obtained from reference TRBV7-8 and TRBJ1-2, is as follows: GAGVSQSPRYKVAKRGQDVALRCDPISGHVSLFWYQQALGQGPEFLTYFQNEAQLDKSGLPSDRFFAERPEGSVSTLKIQRTQQEDSAVYLCASSLAPGTDYGYTFGSGTRLTVV.

The CDR3, as DNA: TGCAGTGCTCCTAGCGGGCCCAACACCTACGAGCAGTACTTC. Amino acid sequence: CSAPSGPNTYEQYF. The chain has TRBV20-1 and TRBJ2-7; TRBD2 matches at 8 bases. CDR3 length: 14 amino acids. Germline V gene data show CDR1 as DFQATT and CDR2 as SNEGSKA (reference sequence). The ends lost 5 bases at V and 2 bases at J; junction bases unmatched: 8.

This clonotype was detected only a few times. The genes are TRBV7-2 and TRBJ2-6, with 8 bases aligning to TRBD1. Germline lookup yields CDR1 SGHTA and CDR2 FQGNSA. This CDR3 spans 16 amino acids. After removal of 4 bases from V and 3 bases from J, the junction contained 5 bases not matched to a gene. The chain's CDR3 is CASSSGGKGGANVLTF. CDR3 coding DNA: TGTGCCAGCAGCTCAGGGGGCAAGGGTGGGGCCAACGTCCTGACTTTC.

The chain recombines TRBV6-1 with TRBJ1-6; D remains unclear. The CDR3 spans 12 residues. V was pared by 6 bases and J by 9 bases, with 9 bases between. Germline loops: CDR1 MNHNS, CDR2 SASEGT. The CDR3 nucleotides read TGTGCCAGCAGCCAAGCGGCTTCACCCCTCCACTTT. Translated: CASSQAASPLHF.

This clonotype was seen only a few times. The genes are TRBV20-1 and TRBJ2-1, with D possibly being TRBD2 (6 bases). V lost 2 bases and J 10 bases, leaving 24 bases between the germline ends. Per the germline V gene, CDR1 is DFQATT and CDR2 is SNEGSKA (reference sequence). This CDR3 contains 16 residues. CDR3 nucleotides: TGCAGTGCTAGAAACCGGGACTCCCCCGGTGGAAACGAGCAGTTCTTC. Translation: CSARNRDSPGGNEQFF.